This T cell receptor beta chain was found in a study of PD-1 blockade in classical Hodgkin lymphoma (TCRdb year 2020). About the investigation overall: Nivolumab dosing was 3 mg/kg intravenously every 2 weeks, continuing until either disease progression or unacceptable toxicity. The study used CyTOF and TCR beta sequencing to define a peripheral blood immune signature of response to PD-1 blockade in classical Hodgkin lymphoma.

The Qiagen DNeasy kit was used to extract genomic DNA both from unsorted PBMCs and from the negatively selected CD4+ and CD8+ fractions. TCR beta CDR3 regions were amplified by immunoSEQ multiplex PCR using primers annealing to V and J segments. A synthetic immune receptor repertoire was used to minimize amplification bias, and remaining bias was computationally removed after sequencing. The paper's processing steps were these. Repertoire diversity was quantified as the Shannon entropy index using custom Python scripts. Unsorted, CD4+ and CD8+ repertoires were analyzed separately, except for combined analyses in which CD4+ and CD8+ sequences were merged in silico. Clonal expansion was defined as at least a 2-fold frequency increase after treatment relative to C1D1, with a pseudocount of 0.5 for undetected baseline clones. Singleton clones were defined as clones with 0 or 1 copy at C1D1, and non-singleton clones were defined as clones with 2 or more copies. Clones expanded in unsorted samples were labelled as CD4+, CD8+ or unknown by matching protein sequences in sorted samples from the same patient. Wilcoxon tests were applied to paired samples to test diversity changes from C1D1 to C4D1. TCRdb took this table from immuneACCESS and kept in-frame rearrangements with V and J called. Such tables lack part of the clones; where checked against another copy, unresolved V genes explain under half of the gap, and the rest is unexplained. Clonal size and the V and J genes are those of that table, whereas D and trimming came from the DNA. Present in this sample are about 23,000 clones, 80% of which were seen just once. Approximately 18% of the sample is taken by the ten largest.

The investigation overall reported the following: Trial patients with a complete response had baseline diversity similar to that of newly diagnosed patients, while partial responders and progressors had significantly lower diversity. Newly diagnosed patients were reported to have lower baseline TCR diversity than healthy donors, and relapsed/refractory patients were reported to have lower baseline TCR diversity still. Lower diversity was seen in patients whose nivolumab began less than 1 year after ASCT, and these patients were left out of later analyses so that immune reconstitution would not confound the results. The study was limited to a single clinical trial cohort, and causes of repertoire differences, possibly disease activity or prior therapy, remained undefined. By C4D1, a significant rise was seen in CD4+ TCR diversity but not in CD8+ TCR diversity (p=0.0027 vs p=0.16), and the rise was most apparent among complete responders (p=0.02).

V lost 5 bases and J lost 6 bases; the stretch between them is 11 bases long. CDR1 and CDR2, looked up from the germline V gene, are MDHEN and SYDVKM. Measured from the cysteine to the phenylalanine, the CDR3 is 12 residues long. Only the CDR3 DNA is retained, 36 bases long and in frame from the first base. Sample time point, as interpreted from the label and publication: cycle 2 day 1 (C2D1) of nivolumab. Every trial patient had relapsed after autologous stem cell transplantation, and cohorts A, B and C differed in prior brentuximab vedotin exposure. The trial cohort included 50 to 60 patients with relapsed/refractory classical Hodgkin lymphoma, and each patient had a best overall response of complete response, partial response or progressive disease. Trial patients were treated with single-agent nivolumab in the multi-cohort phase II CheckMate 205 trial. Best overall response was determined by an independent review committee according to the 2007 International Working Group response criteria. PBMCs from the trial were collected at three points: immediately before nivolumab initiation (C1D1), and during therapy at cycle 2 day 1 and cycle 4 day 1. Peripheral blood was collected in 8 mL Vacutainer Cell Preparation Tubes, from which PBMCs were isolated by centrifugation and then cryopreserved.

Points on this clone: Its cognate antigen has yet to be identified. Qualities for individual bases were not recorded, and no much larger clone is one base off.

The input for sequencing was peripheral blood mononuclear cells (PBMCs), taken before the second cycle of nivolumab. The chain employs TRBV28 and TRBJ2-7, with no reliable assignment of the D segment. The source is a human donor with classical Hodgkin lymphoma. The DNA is TGTGCCAGCAGTCCGTTGGTGGGCGAGCAGTACTTC. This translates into CASSPLVGEQYF.